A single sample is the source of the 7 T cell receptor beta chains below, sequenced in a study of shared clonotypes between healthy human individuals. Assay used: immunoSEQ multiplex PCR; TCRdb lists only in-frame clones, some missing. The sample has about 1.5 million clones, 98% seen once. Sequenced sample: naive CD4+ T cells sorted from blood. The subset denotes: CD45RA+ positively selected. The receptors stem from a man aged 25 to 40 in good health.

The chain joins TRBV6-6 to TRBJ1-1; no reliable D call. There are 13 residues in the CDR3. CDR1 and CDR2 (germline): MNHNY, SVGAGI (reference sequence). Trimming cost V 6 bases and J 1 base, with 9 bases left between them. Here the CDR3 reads CASRSRENTEAFF. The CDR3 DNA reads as TGTGCCAGCAGATCCAGAGAGAACACTGAAGCTTTCTTT.

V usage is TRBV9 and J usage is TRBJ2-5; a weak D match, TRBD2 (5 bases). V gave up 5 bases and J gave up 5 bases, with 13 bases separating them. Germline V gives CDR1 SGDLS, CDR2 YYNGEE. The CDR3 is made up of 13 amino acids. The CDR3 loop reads CASSRGSMETQYF. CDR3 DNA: TGTGCCAGCAGTCGAGGGAGTATGGAGACCCAGTACTTC. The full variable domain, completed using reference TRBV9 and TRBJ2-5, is DSGVTQTPKHLITATGQRVTLRCSPRSGDLSVYWYQQSLDQGLQFLIQYYNGEERAKGNILERFSAQQFPDLHSELNLSSLELGDSALYFCASSRGSMETQYFGPGTRLLVL.

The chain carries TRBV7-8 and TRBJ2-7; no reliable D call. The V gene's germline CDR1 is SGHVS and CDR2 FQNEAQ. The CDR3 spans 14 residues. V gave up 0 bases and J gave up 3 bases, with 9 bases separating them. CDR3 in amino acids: CASSLAHRNYEQYF. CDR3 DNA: TGTGCCAGCAGCTTAGCACACCGAAACTACGAGCAGTACTTC.

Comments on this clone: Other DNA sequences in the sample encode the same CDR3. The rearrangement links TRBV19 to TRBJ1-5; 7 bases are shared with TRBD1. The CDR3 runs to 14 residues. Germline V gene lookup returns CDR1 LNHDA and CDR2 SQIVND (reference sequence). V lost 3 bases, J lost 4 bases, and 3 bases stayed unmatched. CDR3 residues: CASSISGGNQPQHF. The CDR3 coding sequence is TGTGCCAGTAGTATCTCAGGGGGGAATCAGCCCCAGCATTTT.

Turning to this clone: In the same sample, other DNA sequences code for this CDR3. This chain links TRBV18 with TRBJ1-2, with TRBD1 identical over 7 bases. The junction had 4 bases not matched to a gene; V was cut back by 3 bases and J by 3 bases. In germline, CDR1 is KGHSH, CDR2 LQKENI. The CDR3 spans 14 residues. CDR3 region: CASSPYTGDYGYTF. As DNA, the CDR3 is TGTGCCAGCTCACCCTATACAGGGGACTATGGCTACACCTTC.

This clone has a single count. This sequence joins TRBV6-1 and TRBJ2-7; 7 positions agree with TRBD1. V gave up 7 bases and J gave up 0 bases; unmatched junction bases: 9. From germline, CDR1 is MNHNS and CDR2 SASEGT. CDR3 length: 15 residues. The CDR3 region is CASIIRQGSSYEQYF. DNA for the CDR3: TGTGCCAGCATTATTCGACAGGGAAGCTCCTACGAGCAGTACTTC.

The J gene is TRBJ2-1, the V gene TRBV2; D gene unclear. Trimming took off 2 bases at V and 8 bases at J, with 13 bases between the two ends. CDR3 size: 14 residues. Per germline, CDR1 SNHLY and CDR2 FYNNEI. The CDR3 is CASSELMRNHEQFF. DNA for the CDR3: TGTGCCAGCAGTGAATTGATGAGGAACCATGAGCAGTTCTTC.